This T cell receptor (beta chain) was sequenced for a study of shared clonotypes between healthy human individuals. Across the whole study: Serving as donors were two women and a few men, whose ages spanned 18 to 49.

This CDR3 contains 15 residues. Between the trimmed V and J ends, which lost 0 bases and 0 bases, there was a span of 10 bases. CDR1 SGHRS and CDR2 YFSETQ come from the germline V gene. Data came from immunoSEQ multiplex PCR; TCRdb stores just in-frame clones and leaves some out. The table includes 950,000 to 1,300,000 clones, around 75% detected once. This receptor was obtained from a man aged 18 to 30 in good health. V and J are TRBV5-1 and TRBJ2-7; D not certain. Source material: memory CD4+ T cells sorted from blood. As to subset: CD45RA-negative fraction. Here the CDR3 reads CASSLVGQSSYEQYF. The CDR3 nucleotides read TGCGCCAGCAGCTTGGTAGGGCAAAGCTCCTACGAGCAGTACTTC.